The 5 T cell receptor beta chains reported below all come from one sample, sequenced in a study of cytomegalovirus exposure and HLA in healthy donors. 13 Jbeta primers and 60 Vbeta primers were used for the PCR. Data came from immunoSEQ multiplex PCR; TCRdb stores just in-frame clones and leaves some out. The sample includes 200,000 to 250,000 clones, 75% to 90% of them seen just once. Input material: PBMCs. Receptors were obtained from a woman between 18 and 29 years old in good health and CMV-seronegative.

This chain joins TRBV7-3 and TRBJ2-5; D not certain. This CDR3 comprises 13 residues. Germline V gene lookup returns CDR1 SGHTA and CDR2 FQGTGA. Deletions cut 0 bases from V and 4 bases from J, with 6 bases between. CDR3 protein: CASSLTSGETQYF. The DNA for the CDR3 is TGTGCCAGCAGCTTAACGTCAGGAGAGACCCAGTACTTC.

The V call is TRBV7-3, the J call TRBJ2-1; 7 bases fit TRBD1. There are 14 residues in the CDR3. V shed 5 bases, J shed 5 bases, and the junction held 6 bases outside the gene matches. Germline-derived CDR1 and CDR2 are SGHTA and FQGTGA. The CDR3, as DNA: TGTGCCAGCAGCCCGGGACAGCCAGACAATGAGCAGTTCTTC. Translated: CASSPGQPDNEQFF.

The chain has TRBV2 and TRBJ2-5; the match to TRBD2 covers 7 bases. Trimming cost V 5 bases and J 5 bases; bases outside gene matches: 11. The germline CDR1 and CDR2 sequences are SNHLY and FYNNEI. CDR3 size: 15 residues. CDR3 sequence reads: CASSLSLAAGETQYF. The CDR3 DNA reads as TGTGCCAGCAGTTTGTCCCTAGCGGCAGGGGAGACCCAGTACTTC.

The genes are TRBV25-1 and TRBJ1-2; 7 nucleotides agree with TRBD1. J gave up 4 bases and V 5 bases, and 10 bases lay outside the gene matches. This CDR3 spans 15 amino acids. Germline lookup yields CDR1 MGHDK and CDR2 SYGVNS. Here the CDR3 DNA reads TGTGCCAGCAGTTATCCACAGGGGAGCAGCTATGGCTACACCTTC. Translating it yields CASSYPQGSSYGYTF.

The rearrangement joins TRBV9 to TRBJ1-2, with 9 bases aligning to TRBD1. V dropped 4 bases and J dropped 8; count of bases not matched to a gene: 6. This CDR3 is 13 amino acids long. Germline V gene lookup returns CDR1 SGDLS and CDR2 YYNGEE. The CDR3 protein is CASSPRQGGGYTF. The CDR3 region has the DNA TGTGCCAGCAGCCCGCGACAGGGGGGGGGCTACACCTTC. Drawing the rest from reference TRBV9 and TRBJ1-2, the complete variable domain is DSGVTQTPKHLITATGQRVTLRCSPRSGDLSVYWYQQSLDQGLQFLIQYYNGEERAKGNILERFSAQQFPDLHSELNLSSLELGDSALYFCASSPRQGGGYTFGSGTRLTVV.